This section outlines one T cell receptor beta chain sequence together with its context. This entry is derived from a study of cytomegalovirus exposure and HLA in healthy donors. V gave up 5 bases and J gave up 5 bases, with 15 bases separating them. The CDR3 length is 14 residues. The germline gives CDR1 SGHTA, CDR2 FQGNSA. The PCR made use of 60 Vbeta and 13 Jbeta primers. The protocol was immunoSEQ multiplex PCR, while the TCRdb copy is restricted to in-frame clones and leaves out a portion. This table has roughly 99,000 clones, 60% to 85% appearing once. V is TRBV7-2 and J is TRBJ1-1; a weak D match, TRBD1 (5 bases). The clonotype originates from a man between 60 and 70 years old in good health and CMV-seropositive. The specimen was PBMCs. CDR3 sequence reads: CASSRQGSVTEAFF. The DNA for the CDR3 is TGTGCCAGCAGCCGGCAGGGAAGCGTAACTGAAGCTTTCTTT.